This T cell receptor (beta chain) derives from a study of T cells after yellow fever vaccination. TCRdb re-analysed the 5' RACE reads in MiXCR, keeping a single row per CDR3 protein. The data hold about 350,000 distinct CDR3 sequences, with around 13% observed a single time. V lost 1 base and J lost 4; bases outside the gene matches: 6. This CDR3 is 16 amino acids long. Germline-derived CDR1 and CDR2 are MNHEY and SVGAGI. The clonotype was recovered from a man between 18 and 35 years old who received the YFV17D yellow fever vaccine. The chain joins TRBV6-5 to TRBJ1-2, with TRBD1 matching 10 bases. The sample consisted of CD4+ T cells sorted from PBMCs, taken 15 days after the yellow fever booster vaccination. Here the CDR3 reads CASSYLTGGGLYGYTF. The DNA for the CDR3 is TGTGCCAGCAGTTACTTGACAGGGGGCGGCCTCTATGGCTACACCTTC.